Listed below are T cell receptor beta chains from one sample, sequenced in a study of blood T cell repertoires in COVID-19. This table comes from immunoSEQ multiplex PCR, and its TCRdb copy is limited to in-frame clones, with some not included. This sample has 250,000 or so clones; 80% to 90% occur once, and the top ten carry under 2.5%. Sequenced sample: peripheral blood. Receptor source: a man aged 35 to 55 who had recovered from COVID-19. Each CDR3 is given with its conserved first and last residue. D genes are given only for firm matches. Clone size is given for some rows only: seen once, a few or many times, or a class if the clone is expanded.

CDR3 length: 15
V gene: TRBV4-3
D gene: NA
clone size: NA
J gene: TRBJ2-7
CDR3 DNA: TGCGCCAGCAGCCAAGACTGGGGATCGGCGGGGAGGCAGTACTTC
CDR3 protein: CASSQDWGSAGRQYF

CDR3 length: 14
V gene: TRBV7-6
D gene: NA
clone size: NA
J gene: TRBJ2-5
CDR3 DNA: TGTGCCAGCAGCTTCGGAGGGGATGGCGAGACCCAGTACTTC
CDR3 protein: CASSFGGDGETQYF

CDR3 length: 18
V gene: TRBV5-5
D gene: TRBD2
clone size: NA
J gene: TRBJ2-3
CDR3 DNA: TGTGCCAGCAGCTCGGGACTAGCGGGAACAAGGAGGACAGATACGCAGTATTTT
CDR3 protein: CASSSGLAGTRRTDTQYF

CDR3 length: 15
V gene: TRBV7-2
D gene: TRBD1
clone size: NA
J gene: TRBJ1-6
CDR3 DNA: TGTGCCAGCAGCCGTTCCGGGACAGGACCTTCACCCCTCCACTTT
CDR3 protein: CASSRSGTGPSPLHF

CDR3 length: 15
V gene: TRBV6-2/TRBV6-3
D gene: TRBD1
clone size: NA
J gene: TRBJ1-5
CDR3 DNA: TGTGCCAGCAGCAGAACAGGGGGGTGGTATCAGCCCCAGCATTTT
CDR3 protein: CASSRTGGWYQPQHF

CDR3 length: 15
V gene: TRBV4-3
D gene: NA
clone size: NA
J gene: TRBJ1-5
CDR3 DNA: TGCGCCAGCAGCCAAGATTCGGGGAGCAATCAGCCCCAGCATTTT
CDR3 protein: CASSQDSGSNQPQHF

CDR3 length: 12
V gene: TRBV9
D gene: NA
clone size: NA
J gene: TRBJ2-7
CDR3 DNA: TGTGCCAGCAGCAAAACCGGCTACGAGCAGTACTTC
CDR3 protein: CASSKTGYEQYF

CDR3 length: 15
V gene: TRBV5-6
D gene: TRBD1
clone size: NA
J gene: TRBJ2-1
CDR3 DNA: TGTGCCAGCAGCCTACAGGGGGCTGGGGGGAATGAGCAGTTCTTC
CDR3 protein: CASSLQGAGGNEQFF

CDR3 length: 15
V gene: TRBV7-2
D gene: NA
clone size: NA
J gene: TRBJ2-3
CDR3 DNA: TGTGCCAGCAGCTTAGATCCTAGCCGCACAGATACGCAGTATTTT
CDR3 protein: CASSLDPSRTDTQYF

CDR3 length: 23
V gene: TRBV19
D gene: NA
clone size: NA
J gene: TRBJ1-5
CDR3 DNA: TGTGCCAGTAGTATAGGCCCACAGGGTTTGTTTGAAGCTGATGTTGTTAGCAATCAGCCCCAGCATTTT
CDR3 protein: CASSIGPQGLFEADVVSNQPQHF

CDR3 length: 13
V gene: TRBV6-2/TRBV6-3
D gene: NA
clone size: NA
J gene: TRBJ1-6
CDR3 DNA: TGTGCCAGCAGTTTTCCGGGGAATTCACCCCTCCACTTT
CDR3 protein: CASSFPGNSPLHF

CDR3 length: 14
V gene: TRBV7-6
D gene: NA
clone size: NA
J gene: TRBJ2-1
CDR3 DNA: TGTGCCAGCAGCTTAGCGGGGGGGCCTGATGAGCAGTTCTTC
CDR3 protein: CASSLAGGPDEQFF

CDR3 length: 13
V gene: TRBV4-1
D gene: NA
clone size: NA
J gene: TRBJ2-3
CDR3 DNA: TGCGCCAGCAGCCTCCGGGACATAGATACGCAGTATTTT
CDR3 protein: CASSLRDIDTQYF

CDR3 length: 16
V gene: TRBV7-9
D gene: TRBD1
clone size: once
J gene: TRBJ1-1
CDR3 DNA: TGTGCCAGCAGCCTTCTTCCGGGACAGGGGATTGATGAAGCTTTCTTT
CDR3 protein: CASSLLPGQGIDEAFF

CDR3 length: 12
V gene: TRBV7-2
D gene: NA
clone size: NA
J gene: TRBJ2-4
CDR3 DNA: TGTGCCAGCAGTTGGAGCCGGGACATTCAGTACTTC
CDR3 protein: CASSWSRDIQYF

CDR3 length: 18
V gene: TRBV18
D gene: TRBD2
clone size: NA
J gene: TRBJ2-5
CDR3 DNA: TGTGCCAGTTCAAGACCCGGGACTAGCGGGATACGAAGTTCGACCCAGTACTTC
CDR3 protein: CASSRPGTSGIRSSTQYF

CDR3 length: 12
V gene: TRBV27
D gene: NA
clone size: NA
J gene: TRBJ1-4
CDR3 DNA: TGTGCCAGCACCCCCTCCAATGAAAAACTGTTTTTT
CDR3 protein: CASTPSNEKLFF

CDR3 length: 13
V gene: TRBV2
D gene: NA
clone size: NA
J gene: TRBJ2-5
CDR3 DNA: TGTGCCAGCACCCCGCGCCGGGGGGAGACCCAGTACTTC
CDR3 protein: CASTPRRGETQYF

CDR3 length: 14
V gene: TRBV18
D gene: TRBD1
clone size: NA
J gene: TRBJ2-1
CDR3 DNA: TGTGCCAGCTCCGCCCAGGGGGCCTACAATGAGCAGTTCTTC
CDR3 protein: CASSAQGAYNEQFF

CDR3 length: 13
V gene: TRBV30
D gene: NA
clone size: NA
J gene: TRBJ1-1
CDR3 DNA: TGTGCCTGGAGCACAGGATTGAACACTGAAGCTTTCTTT
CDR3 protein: CAWSTGLNTEAFF

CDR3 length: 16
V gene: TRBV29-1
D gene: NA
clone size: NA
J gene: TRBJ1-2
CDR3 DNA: TGCAGCGTTGAAGAGGAACAGGGCCCCCGAGGCTATGGCTACACCTTC
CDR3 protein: CSVEEEQGPRGYGYTF

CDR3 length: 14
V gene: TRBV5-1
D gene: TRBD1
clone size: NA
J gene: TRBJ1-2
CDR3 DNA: TGCGCCAGCAGCTTGTATACAGGGGGCAATGGCTACACCTTC
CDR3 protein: CASSLYTGGNGYTF

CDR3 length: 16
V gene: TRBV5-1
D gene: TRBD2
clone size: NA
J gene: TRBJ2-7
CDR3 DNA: TGCGCCACCTCGGATGGACCGGGACTAGCACGCGAGGGGCAGTACTTC
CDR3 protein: CATSDGPGLAREGQYF

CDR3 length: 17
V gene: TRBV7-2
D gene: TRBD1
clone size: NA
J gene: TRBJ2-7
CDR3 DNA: TGTGCCAGCAGCTTACCCTACGCGGGTCAGGGGGCGTACGAGCAGTACTTC
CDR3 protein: CASSLPYAGQGAYEQYF

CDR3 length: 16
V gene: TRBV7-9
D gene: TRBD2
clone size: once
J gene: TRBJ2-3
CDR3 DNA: TGTGCCAGCAGCTTAGTAGCGGGGGCCGTCACAGATACGCAGTATTTT
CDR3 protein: CASSLVAGAVTDTQYF

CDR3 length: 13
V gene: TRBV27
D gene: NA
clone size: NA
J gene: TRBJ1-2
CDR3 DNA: TGTGCCAGCAGCCCAGGGTACCGCGAAGGCTACACCTTC
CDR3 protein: CASSPGYREGYTF

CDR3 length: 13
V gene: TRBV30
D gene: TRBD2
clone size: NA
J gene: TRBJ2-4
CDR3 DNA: TGTGCCTGGAGACCCCGGGGGGTCAACATTCAGTACTTC
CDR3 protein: CAWRPRGVNIQYF

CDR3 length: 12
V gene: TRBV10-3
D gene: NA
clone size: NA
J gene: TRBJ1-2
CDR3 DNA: TGTGCCATCAGTGAAGTCAGGGATAGCTACACCTTC
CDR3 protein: CAISEVRDSYTF

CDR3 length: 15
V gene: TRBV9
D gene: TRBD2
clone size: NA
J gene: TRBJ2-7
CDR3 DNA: TGTGCCAGCAGCGCGGGACTAGCGGTCTCCTACGAGCAGTACTTC
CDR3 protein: CASSAGLAVSYEQYF

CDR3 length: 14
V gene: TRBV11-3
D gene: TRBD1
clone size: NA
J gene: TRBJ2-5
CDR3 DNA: TGTGCCAGCAGCGGATACAGGGGGCGAGAGACCCAGTACTTC
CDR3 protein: CASSGYRGRETQYF

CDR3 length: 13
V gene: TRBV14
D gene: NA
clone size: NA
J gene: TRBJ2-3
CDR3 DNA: TGTGCCAGCAGCCTTCAGGGGACAGATACGCAGTATTTT
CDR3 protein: CASSLQGTDTQYF

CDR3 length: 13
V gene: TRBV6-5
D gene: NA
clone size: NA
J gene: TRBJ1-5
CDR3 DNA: TGTGCCAGCGCCGCACAGGTCAATCAGCCCCAGCATTTT
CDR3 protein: CASAAQVNQPQHF

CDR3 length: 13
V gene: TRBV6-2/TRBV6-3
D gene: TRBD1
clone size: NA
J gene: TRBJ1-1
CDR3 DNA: TGTGCCAGCAGCACTACAGGGGTCACTGAAGCTTTCTTT
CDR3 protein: CASSTTGVTEAFF

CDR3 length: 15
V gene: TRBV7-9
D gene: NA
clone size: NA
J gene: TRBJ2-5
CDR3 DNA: TGTGCCAGCAGCTTAGCGCCACAGGGCGCCGAGACCCAGTACTTC
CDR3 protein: CASSLAPQGAETQYF

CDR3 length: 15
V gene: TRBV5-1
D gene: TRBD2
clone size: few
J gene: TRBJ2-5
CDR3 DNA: TGCGCCAGCAGCCGGGGACTAGCGGGAGACGAGACCCAGTACTTC
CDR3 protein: CASSRGLAGDETQYF

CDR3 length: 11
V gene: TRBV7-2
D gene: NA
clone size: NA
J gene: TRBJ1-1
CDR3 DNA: TGTGCCAGTAATAGGAACACTGAAGCTTTCTTT
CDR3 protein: CASNRNTEAFF

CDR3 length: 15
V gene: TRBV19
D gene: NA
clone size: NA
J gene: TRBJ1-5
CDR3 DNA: TGTGCCAGTAGTATGGTTCCGGGGGGCAATCAGCCCCAGCATTTT
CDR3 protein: CASSMVPGGNQPQHF

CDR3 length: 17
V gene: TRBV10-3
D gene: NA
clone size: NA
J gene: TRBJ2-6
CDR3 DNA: TGTGCCATCAGGACGGGGGGCAGTACTTCTGGGGCCAACGTCCTGACTTTC
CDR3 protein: CAIRTGGSTSGANVLTF

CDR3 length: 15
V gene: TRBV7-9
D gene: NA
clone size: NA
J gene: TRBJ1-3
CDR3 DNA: TGTGCCAGCAGCTCCGGGACTGTATCTGGAAACACCATATATTTT
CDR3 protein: CASSSGTVSGNTIYF

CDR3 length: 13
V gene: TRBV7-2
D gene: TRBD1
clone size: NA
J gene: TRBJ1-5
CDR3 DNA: TGTGCCAGCATACAGGGGGCAGGTCAGCCCCAGCATTTT
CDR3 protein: CASIQGAGQPQHF

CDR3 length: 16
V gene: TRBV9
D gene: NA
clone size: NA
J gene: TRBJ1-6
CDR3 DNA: TGTGCCAGCAGCGCACTGACAGGTCCCTATAATTCACCCCTCCACTTT
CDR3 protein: CASSALTGPYNSPLHF

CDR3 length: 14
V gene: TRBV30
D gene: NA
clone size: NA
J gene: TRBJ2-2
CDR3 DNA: TGTGCCTGGAGGTCACAGATAAACACCGGGGAGCTGTTTTTT
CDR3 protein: CAWRSQINTGELFF

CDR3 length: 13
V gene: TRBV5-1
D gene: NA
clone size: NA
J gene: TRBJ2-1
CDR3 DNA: TGCGCCAGCAGCTTGGGTATCGGCAATGAGCAGTTCTTC
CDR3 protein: CASSLGIGNEQFF

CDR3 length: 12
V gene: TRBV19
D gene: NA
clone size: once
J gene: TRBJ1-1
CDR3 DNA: TGTGCCAGTAGTAAGGGAGACACTGAAGCTTTCTTT
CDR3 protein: CASSKGDTEAFF

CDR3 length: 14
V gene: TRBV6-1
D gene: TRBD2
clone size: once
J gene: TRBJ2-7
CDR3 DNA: TGTGCCAGCAGTGAATTGCGGACTAGCTACGAGCAGTACTTC
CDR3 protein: CASSELRTSYEQYF